These 9 T cell receptor beta chains share one sample of origin, sequenced in a study of cytomegalovirus exposure and HLA in healthy donors. PCR was performed using 60 Vbeta and 13 Jbeta primers. The table came from immunoSEQ multiplex PCR; TCRdb's copy has only in-frame clones and leaves some out. This table has hundreds of thousands of clones, approximately 80% appearing once. Input material: PBMCs. These receptors originate from a girl between 10 and 17 years old in good health and CMV-seronegative.

The rearrangement uses TRBV27 and TRBJ2-7; TRBD2 matches 8 bases. The CDR3 spans 15 residues. Germline CDR1 MNHEY, CDR2 SMNVEV (reference sequence). With 0 bases clipped from V and 2 bases from J, the junction kept 3 bases outside the gene matches. The CDR3 coding sequence is TGTGCCAGCAGTTTATCTAGCGGGACTGCCTACGAGCAGTACTTC. Translated, it gives CASSLSSGTAYEQYF.

This clone was seen a single time. The V gene is TRBV27, the J gene TRBJ1-1; 7 nucleotides align to TRBD1. CDR1 and CDR2 (germline): MNHEY, SMNVEV (reference sequence). V trimming: 5 bases; J trimming: 3 bases; junction bases outside the gene matches: 12. The CDR3 contains 16 residues. The CDR3 DNA follows: TGTGCCAGCAGTCTCTATACAGGCAGGGGGGACACTGAAGCTTTCTTT. Residues: CASSLYTGRGDTEAFF.

This chain joins TRBV6-6 and TRBJ2-2, with 8 nucleotides matching TRBD2. CDR3 length equals 16 residues. Germline V gene lookup returns CDR1 MNHNY and CDR2 SVGAGI (reference sequence). V was clipped by 6 bases and J by 5 bases; unmatched bases: 11. The CDR3 nucleotides read TGTGCCAGCAGCCAGCTTCCGGGGGGGCATACCGGGGAGCTGTTTTTT. Residues: CASSQLPGGHTGELFF.

The V and J genes are TRBV6-5 and TRBJ1-2; 10 bases map to TRBD1. Unmatched junction bases numbered 7, after V lost 7 bases and J lost 8 bases. Germline CDR1 is MNHEY and CDR2 is SVGAGI. This CDR3 comprises 13 residues. The CDR3: CASTRDRGYGYTF. CDR3 in DNA: TGTGCCAGCACTCGGGACAGGGGATACGGCTACACCTTC.

The rearrangement uses TRBV28 and TRBJ2-1; 8 nucleotides line up with TRBD2. The CDR3 runs 15 residues. V shed 6 bases, J shed 5 bases, and the junction held 9 bases outside the gene matches. Looked up from germline, CDR1 is MDHEN and CDR2 is SYDVKM. In nucleotides, the CDR3 is TGTGCCAGCAGAACCGGGACTAGTCAACACAATGAGCAGTTCTTC. As protein: CASRTGTSQHNEQFF.

The CDR3 loop reads CASSETSGSTDTQYF. The CDR3 DNA follows: TGTGCCAGCAGTGAGACTAGCGGGAGCACAGATACGCAGTATTTT. This rearrangement joins TRBV25-1 to TRBJ2-3; 10 bases are shared with TRBD2. J was trimmed by 0 bases and V by 3 bases; bases with no gene match: 0. The CDR3 is 15 amino acids. The germline V gene has CDR1 MGHDK and CDR2 SYGVNS. Full variable domain (remainder filled in from reference TRBV25-1 and TRBJ2-3): EADIYQTPRYLVIGTGKKITLECSQTMGHDKMYWYQQDPGMELHLIHYSYGVNSTEKGDLSSESTVSRIRTEHFPLTLESARPSHTSQYLCASSETSGSTDTQYFGPGTRLTVL.

V gene TRBV5-6 combines with J gene TRBJ2-1; 9 bases fit TRBD1. The CDR3 spans 15 residues. J lost 3 bases, V lost 4 bases, and 5 bases had no gene match. CDR1 is SGHDT and CDR2 is YYEEEE in the germline V gene. For the CDR3, the DNA is TGTGCCAGCAGCCCCGGGACAGGGAGCTACAATGAGCAGTTCTTC. Its translation is CASSPGTGSYNEQFF.

The DNA for the CDR3 is TGTGCCAGCAGCTTTACTAGCGAGCAGTTCTTC. The encoded protein is CASSFTSEQFF. V and J are TRBV11-1 and TRBJ2-1; D may be TRBD2 (6 bases). Germline values: CDR1 SGHAT, CDR2 FQDESV (reference sequence). The CDR3 loop spans 11 amino acids. Trimming took off 3 bases at V and 10 bases at J, with 7 bases between the two ends.

The V and J genes are TRBV4-1 and TRBJ2-6, with 12 bases lining up with TRBD2. Germline CDR1 and CDR2: MGHRA and YSYEKL. This CDR3 contains 19 residues. J gave up 0 bases and V 0 bases, and 3 bases lay outside the gene matches. CDR3: CASSQEGLAGTSGANVLTF. CDR3 nucleotides: TGCGCCAGCAGCCAAGAAGGACTAGCGGGAACCTCTGGGGCCAACGTCCTGACTTTC.